The next 17 T cell receptor beta chains were all read from a single sample in a study of T cells in Graves' hyperthyroidism and ophthalmopathy (dated by TCRdb to about 2019). Libraries came from multiplex PCR. Sequencing took place on an Illumina HiSeq 2000. The TCR beta CDR3 regions were amplified from the RNA transcripts. A first-round RT-PCR of the TCR CDR3 used the HTBI primer set with the Qiagen OneStep RT-PCR kit. In-frame beta chains were kept once TCRdb had trimmed the public reads at Q25 with fastp and called clones with MiXCR. CDR3 protein duplicates are merged, each entry listing the most common genes and DNA. The sample includes approximately 870,000 distinct CDR3 sequences, with roughly 37% observed a single time. About 9% of the sample belongs to the ten largest clones. Sequenced: blood. These receptors came from a man younger than 35 with Graves' hyperthyroidism.

The chain joins TRBV7-2 to TRBJ1-6; tentative D call: TRBD1 (6 bases). Trimming removed 0 bases from V and 2 bases from J, with 11 bases in between. Germline loops: CDR1 SGHTA, CDR2 FQGNSA. This CDR3 has 17 residues. The CDR3 nucleotides read TGTGCCAGCAGCTTAGCGGGGGCGGGGGCCTATAATTCACCCCTCCACTTT. Amino acid sequence: CASSLAGAGAYNSPLHF.

This clonotype was found many times. The rearrangement uses TRBV7-6 and TRBJ1-3; TRBD1 matches at 7 bases. The germline V gene encodes CDR1 SGHVS and CDR2 FNYEAQ. The CDR3 totals 16 residues. The ends lost 5 bases at V and 2 bases at J; junction bases unmatched: 9. The CDR3 nucleotides are TGTGCCAGCAGCATTGACAGGGAATCGGCTGGAAACACCATATATTTT. Amino acids: CASSIDRESAGNTIYF. Using reference TRBV7-6 and TRBJ1-3 for the parts outside the CDR3, the full variable domain is GAGVSQSPRYKVTKRGQDVALRCDPISGHVSLYWYRQALGQGPEFLTYFNYEAQQDKSGLPNDRFSAERPEGSISTLTIQRTEQRDSAMYRCASSIDRESAGNTIYFGEGSWLTVV.

This clonotype has only a few counts. At one of its ends the junction is not consistent with the germline gene, which may arise from a read error. This sequence joins TRBV6-5 and TRBJ1-1; 7 nucleotides line up with TRBD1. The CDR3 contains 13 residues. Germline V CDR1 and CDR2: MNHEY, SVGAGI. The CDR3 nucleotides are TGTGCCAGCAGGGAGACAGGGAACAGTGAAGCTTTCTTT. Translated: CASRETGNSEAFF.

The chain carries TRBV5-5 and TRBJ1-2, with a weak D call TRBD1 (6 bases). Germline V gene sequence: CDR1 SGHKS, CDR2 YYEKEE (reference sequence). V was pared by 1 base and J by 4 bases, with 20 bases between. The CDR3 covers 17 residues. The CDR3 nucleotides read TGTGCCAGCAGCTTGCAAGGGGGACTAAGATATGTCTATGGCTACACCTTC. Encoded protein: CASSLQGGLRYVYGYTF.

Only a few counts were recorded for this clonotype. The J gene is TRBJ1-1, the V gene TRBV5-1; 7 nucleotides line up with TRBD1. Germline lookup yields CDR1 SGHRS and CDR2 YFSETQ. V trimming: 3 bases; J trimming: 7 bases; junction bases outside the gene matches: 3. The CDR3 length is 12 residues. The CDR3 region is CASSWGDSEAFF. The CDR3 bases are TGCGCCAGCAGCTGGGGGGACAGTGAAGCTTTCTTT.

This clonotype was observed a few times. The chain joins TRBV24-1 to TRBJ2-3; no definite D call. V dropped 5 bases and J dropped 2 bases, with 7 bases sitting between them. Germline V gene lookup returns CDR1 KGHDR and CDR2 SFDVKD. The CDR3 length is 13 residues. The CDR3 bases are TGTGCCACCAGTGGGGCCAACACAGATACGCAGTATTTT. This codes for CATSGANTDTQYF.

The chain combines TRBV9 with TRBJ2-5; D is tentatively TRBD1 or TRBD2 (5 bases each). This CDR3 has 16 residues. From germline, CDR1 is SGDLS and CDR2 YYNGEE. V lost 4 bases and J lost 5, with 21 bases in between. Here the CDR3 DNA reads TGTGCCAGCAGCCGGGACGGCAGCTTGGTAGGGGAGACCCAGTACTTC. Its protein product is CASSRDGSLVGETQYF. Combining the CDR3 with reference TRBV9 and TRBJ2-5 gives the whole variable domain DSGVTQTPKHLITATGQRVTLRCSPRSGDLSVYWYQQSLDQGLQFLIQYYNGEERAKGNILERFSAQQFPDLHSELNLSSLELGDSALYFCASSRDGSLVGETQYFGPGTRLLVL.

The chain employs TRBV5-1 and TRBJ1-2; D is possibly TRBD1 (6 bases). V dropped 1 base and J dropped 4 bases, with 17 bases sitting between them. The CDR3 has 16 residues. CDR1 SGHRS and CDR2 YFSETQ come from the germline V gene. CDR3 bases: TGCGCCAGCAGCTTGACCGGGCGGGGGGCGATCTATGGCTACACCTTC. This gives the protein CASSLTGRGAIYGYTF.

This chain connects TRBV7-9 to TRBJ2-7, with a possible D match to TRBD1 (6 bases). Germline V gives CDR1 SEHNR, CDR2 FQNEAQ (reference sequence). The CDR3 consists of 14 residues. V gave up 6 bases and J gave up 0 bases, with 12 bases separating them. This chain's CDR3 is CASSDRDTSYEQYF. CDR3 nucleotides: TGTGCCAGCAGTGACCGGGACACCTCCTACGAGCAGTACTTC. Variable domain in full (rest from reference TRBV7-9 and TRBJ2-7): DTGVSQNPRHKITKRGQNVTFRCDPISEHNRLYWYRQTLGQGPEFLTYFQNEAQLEKSRLLSDRFSAERPKGSFSTLEIQRTEQGDSAMYLCASSDRDTSYEQYFGPGTRLTVT.

This clonotype has a handful of counts. V gene TRBV12-3 or TRBV12-4 combines with J gene TRBJ1-2; D perhaps matches TRBD1 (5 bases). Trimming removed 7 bases at V and 4 bases at J, with 13 bases between. This CDR3 comprises 13 residues. CDR3 DNA sequence: TGTGCCAGCAATCCCCGGGGGTCCTATGGCTACACCTTC. This translates into CASNPRGSYGYTF.

The chain couples TRBV7-9 to TRBJ1-1; D may be TRBD1 (5 bases). The CDR3 runs to 15 residues. Trimming left V 4 bases short and J 1 base short, with 13 bases between. The V gene's germline CDR1 is SEHNR and CDR2 FQNEAQ (reference sequence). The CDR3 protein is CASSSEGRTNTEAFF. CDR3 in DNA: TGTGCCAGCAGCTCGGAGGGACGGACGAACACTGAAGCTTTCTTT.

The chain has TRBV29-1 and TRBJ2-1; D unresolved. The CDR3 runs 11 residues. CDR1 is SQVTM, CDR2 ANQGSEA, per germline. Trimming took off 5 bases at V and 8 bases at J, with 10 bases between the two ends. CDR3 bases: TGCAGCGTTCTAGTTGGCGATGAGCAGTTCTTC. Amino acid sequence: CSVLVGDEQFF.

This rearrangement joins TRBV9 to TRBJ2-2, with a possible D match to TRBD1 (6 bases). There are 18 residues in the CDR3. Trimming took 0 bases from V and 2 from J, leaving 17 bases between them. Germline V lookup: CDR1 SGDLS, CDR2 YYNGEE. CDR3 nucleotide sequence: TGTGCCAGCAGCGTAGACCGGGACATGAGCTTAAACACCGGGGAGCTGTTTTTT. It is translated as CASSVDRDMSLNTGELFF.

This clonotype was recorded a few times. The V and J genes are TRBV4-1 and TRBJ1-5; 7 bases fit TRBD1. The CDR3 has 15 amino acids. Germline CDR1 is MGHRA and CDR2 is YSYEKL. The V and J ends lost 2 bases and 6 bases, in that order; junction bases with no gene match: 7. The CDR3 region has the DNA TGCGCCAGCAGCCAAAGCCAGGGGGGAGGTCAGCCCCAGCATTTT. This gives the protein CASSQSQGGGQPQHF.

This clonotype occurred many times. The chain joins TRBV10-3 to TRBJ1-5, with D perhaps TRBD1 (6 bases). CDR1 and CDR2 (germline): ENHRY, SYGVKD. This CDR3 comprises 16 residues. With 0 bases removed from V and 0 bases from J, the gap between germline ends came to 9 bases. The CDR3 sequence: CAISESGGNSNQPQHF. DNA of the CDR3: TGTGCCATCAGTGAGTCGGGGGGCAATAGCAATCAGCCCCAGCATTTT.

The V call is TRBV6-5, the J call TRBJ1-1; D is uncertain. The germline V and J ends were trimmed by 8 bases and 3 bases, with 10 bases remaining between them. There are 12 residues in the CDR3. CDR1 and CDR2 from the germline V gene are MNHEY and SVGAGI. In DNA form, the CDR3 reads TGTGCCAGCGGTATAGGAGACACTGAAGCTTTCTTT. It codes for CASGIGDTEAFF.

The chain is built from TRBV12-3 or TRBV12-4 and TRBJ1-1; no reliable D call. V was clipped by 5 bases and J by 7 bases, with 11 bases between them. This CDR3 region has 12 residues. The DNA of the CDR3 is TGTGCCAGCAGTCAACAAAGAAGTGAAGCTTTCTTT. This gives the protein CASSQQRSEAFF.